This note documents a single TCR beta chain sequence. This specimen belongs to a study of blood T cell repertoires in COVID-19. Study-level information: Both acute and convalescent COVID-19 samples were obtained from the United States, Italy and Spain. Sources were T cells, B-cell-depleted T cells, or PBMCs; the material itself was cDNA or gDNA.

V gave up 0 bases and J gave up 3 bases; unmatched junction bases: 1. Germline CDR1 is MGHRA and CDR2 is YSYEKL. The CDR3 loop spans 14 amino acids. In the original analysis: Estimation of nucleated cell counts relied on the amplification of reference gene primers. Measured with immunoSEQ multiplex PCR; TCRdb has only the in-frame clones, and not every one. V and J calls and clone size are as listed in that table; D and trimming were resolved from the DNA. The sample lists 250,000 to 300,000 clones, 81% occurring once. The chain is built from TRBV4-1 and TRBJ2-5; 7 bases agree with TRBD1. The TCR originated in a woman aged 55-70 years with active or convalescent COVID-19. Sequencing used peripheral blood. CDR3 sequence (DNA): TGCGCCAGCAGCCAAGATGGGACAGAAGAGACCCAGTACTTC. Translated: CASSQDGTEETQYF.